This T cell receptor beta chain is from a study of cytomegalovirus exposure and HLA in healthy donors. Both 60 Vbeta primers and 13 Jbeta primers went into the PCR. Sequencing used immunoSEQ multiplex PCR; TCRdb keeps in-frame clones, though not all of them. The sample records around 180,000 clones, approximately 80% being singletons. This clone was found once. Sequencing was carried out using PBMCs. This clonotype was obtained from a boy between 2 and 10 years old in good health and CMV-seronegative.

As DNA, the CDR3 is TGTGCCAGCAGGGGGGGGAATCAGCCCCAGCATTTT. It encodes CASRGGNQPQHF. The chain uses TRBV6-5 and TRBJ1-5; D perhaps matches TRBD1 (5 bases). The CDR3 is 12 residues long. V shed 6 bases and J shed 4 bases, with 7 bases lying between them. Germline assignment: CDR1 MNHEY and CDR2 SVGAGI.